This T cell receptor beta chain stems from a study of T cell repertoires in cytomegalovirus infection. Germline CDR1 reads MNHEY; CDR2 reads SVGEGT. This CDR3 has 16 amino acids. With 2 bases removed from V and 1 base from J, the gap between germline ends came to 15 bases. TCRdb reprocessed the reads with MiXCR, giving one entry per CDR3 protein. The table has around 210,000 distinct CDR3 sequences, under 8.5% seen once. This clonotype was counted ten times or more. The chain links TRBV6-2 or TRBV6-3 to TRBJ2-7, with D possibly matching TRBD1 (5 bases). This TCR derives from a human donor in good health (CMV status not recorded). Some clones in this sample may be carry-over from other donors' samples. The sample taken for sequencing was PBMCs. CDR3 loop: CASSYLFGQHSYEQYF. CDR3 nucleotides: TGTGCCAGCAGTTACCTTTTCGGACAACATTCCTACGAGCAGTACTTC.